Presented here are 11 T cell receptor beta chains from one specimen sequenced in a study of blood T cell repertoires in COVID-19. Clones were read by immunoSEQ multiplex PCR, and TCRdb kept only the in-frame ones, dropping some. The sample includes about 250,000 clones, around 86% of them seen just once. Source material: peripheral blood. These receptors were obtained from a woman older than 75 with COVID-19, enrolled during active disease.

This chain links TRBV12-3 or TRBV12-4 with TRBJ2-1, with TRBD2 as a possible D gene (5 bases). The CDR3 runs 12 residues. The V end was cut by 3 bases, the J end by 15 bases, with 15 bases between. The CDR3 DNA reads TGTGCCAGCAGTTTCGCCGGTCCCGAGGGGTTCTTC. It encodes CASSFAGPEGFF.

This chain links TRBV11-3 with TRBJ2-2, with D possibly being TRBD2 (6 bases). V was trimmed by 4 bases and J by 9 bases, leaving 15 bases between them. The length of the CDR3 is 14 residues. CDR1 is SGHNT, CDR2 YENEEA, per germline. The CDR3 spells CASSSGGEGWELFF. CDR3 DNA: TGTGCCAGCAGCTCCGGCGGGGAAGGTTGGGAGCTGTTTTTT. Full variable domain (missing parts from reference TRBV11-3 and TRBJ2-2): EAGVVQSPRYKIIEKKQPVAFWCNPISGHNTLYWYLQNLGQGPELLIRYENEEAVDDSQLPKDRFSAERLKGVDSTLKIQPAELGDSAVYLCASSSGGEGWELFFGEGSRLTVL.

This chain uses TRBV18 with TRBJ2-3, with D perhaps TRBD1 (6 bases). The CDR3 is 15 residues long. The ends were cut back, 3 bases at V and 1 base at J, with 11 bases in the middle. Germline assignment: CDR1 KGHSH and CDR2 LQKENI. The CDR3 bases are TGTGCCAGCTCACCCCAGACAGGACGCACAGATACGCAGTATTTT. Protein sequence: CASSPQTGRTDTQYF.

V gene TRBV28 combines with J gene TRBJ2-3; 11 nucleotides align to TRBD1. Germline values: CDR1 MDHEN, CDR2 SYDVKM. V dropped 5 bases and J dropped 0; count of bases not matched to a gene: 4. There are 16 residues in the CDR3. The chain's CDR3 is CASSRTGGHSTDTQYF. DNA for the CDR3: TGTGCCAGCAGTCGGACAGGGGGCCATAGCACAGATACGCAGTATTTT.

The chain employs TRBV5-1 and TRBJ2-2; a possible D gene is TRBD1 (6 bases). This CDR3 has 15 amino acids. Germline CDR1 and CDR2: SGHRS and YFSETQ. V gave up 5 bases and J gave up 5 bases, with 16 bases separating them. CDR3 DNA sequence: TGCGCCAGCAGACTACAGGGAAGAAGTACCGGGGAGCTGTTTTTT. Translating gives CASRLQGRSTGELFF. Full variable domain (rest looked up from reference TRBV5-1 and TRBJ2-2): KAGVTQTPRYLIKTRGQQVTLSCSPISGHRSVSWYQQTPGQGLQFLFEYFSETQRNKGNFPGRFSGRQFSNSRSEMNVSTLELGDSALYLCASRLQGRSTGELFFGEGSRLTVL.

The chain is built from TRBV7-7 and TRBJ2-7, with 8 bases that match TRBD2. Germline lookup yields CDR1 SSHAT and CDR2 FNYEAQ (reference sequence). This CDR3 is 16 amino acids long. The DNA of the CDR3 is TGTGCTAGCAGGATCGGGAGGGGGGACCCAGTCTACGAGCAGTACGTC. It codes for CASRIGRGDPVYEQYV.

This sequence joins TRBV19 and TRBJ2-2, with D possibly TRBD2 on 5 matching bases. The CDR3 runs to 14 residues. CDR1 LNHDA and CDR2 SQIVND come from the germline V gene (reference sequence). Trimming pared 8 bases from V and 4 bases from J, leaving 14 bases between. CDR3 in DNA: TGTGCCAGTTCGGGATTTTCCCCCACCGGGGAGCTGTTTTTT. Its translation: CASSGFSPTGELFF.

This chain uses TRBV3-1 (or the pseudogene TRBV3-2) with TRBJ1-1; D is unresolved. The V gene's germline CDR1 is LGHDT and CDR2 YNNKEL (reference sequence). V lost 2 bases and J lost 3, with 7 bases in between. The CDR3 is 13 residues long. The CDR3 sequence is CASSQIGDTEAFF. The CDR3 nucleotides read TGTGCCAGCAGCCAAATCGGAGACACTGAAGCTTTCTTT.

The chain couples TRBV18 to TRBJ2-1; TRBD2 agrees at 10 bases. The junction had 5 bases not matched to a gene; V was cut back by 2 bases and J by 4 bases. CDR1 KGHSH and CDR2 LQKENI come from the germline V gene. CDR3 length: 16 residues. This CDR3 is CASSPSKAGGYNEQFF. For the CDR3, the DNA is TGTGCCAGCTCACCATCTAAAGCGGGGGGGTACAATGAGCAGTTCTTC. Drawing the rest from reference TRBV18 and TRBJ2-1, the complete variable domain is NAGVMQNPRHLVRRRGQEARLRCSPMKGHSHVYWYRQLPEEGLKFMVYLQKENIIDESGMPKERFSAEFPKEGPSILRIQQVVRGDSAAYFCASSPSKAGGYNEQFFGPGTRLTVL.

This chain joins TRBV19 and TRBJ1-6; D remains unclear. The CDR3 spans 12 residues. CDR1 is LNHDA, CDR2 SQIVND, per germline (reference sequence). Trimming removed 8 bases at V and 9 bases at J, with 11 bases between. CDR3 DNA sequence: TGTGCCAGTGGCGGCTTCGGTTCACCCCTCCACTTT. Its protein product is CASGGFGSPLHF. Together with reference TRBV19 and TRBJ1-6, the CDR3 gives the full variable domain: DGGITQSPKYLFRKEGQNVTLSCEQNLNHDAMYWYRQDPGQGLRLIYYSQIVNDFQKGDIAEGYSVSREKKESFPLTVTSAQKNPTAFYLCASGGFGSPLHFGNGTRLTVT.

The table lists this clone with a count of one. This chain joins TRBV28 and TRBJ1-1; 7 bases map to TRBD1. The CDR3 consists of 15 residues. Trimming cost V 5 bases and J 7 bases; bases outside gene matches: 13. Germline CDR1 is MDHEN and CDR2 is SYDVKM. Here the CDR3 reads CASSLQPGQAREAFF. CDR3 nucleotide sequence: TGTGCCAGCAGTCTACAACCCGGACAGGCCCGTGAAGCTTTCTTT. Supplemented by reference TRBV28 and TRBJ1-1, the full variable domain reads DVKVTQSSRYLVKRTGEKVFLECVQDMDHENMFWYRQDPGLGLRLIYFSYDVKMKEKGDIPEGYSVSREKKERFSLILESASTNQTSMYLCASSLQPGQAREAFFGQGTRLTVV.